The entry that follows covers one T cell receptor beta chain sequence. Its matching antigen is unknown. The study ran its PCR with 60 Vbeta and 13 Jbeta primers. Here immunoSEQ multiplex PCR was the method, and the copy in TCRdb shows in-frame clones only, minus some. The sample has about 120,000 clones, roughly 80% seen once. The record originates from a study of cytomegalovirus exposure and HLA in healthy donors. About the research overall: The study's early data release held about 80 million unique TCRs from HLA-typed donors.

Germline values: CDR1 SNHLY, CDR2 FYNNEI. V was shortened by 6 bases and J by 4 bases, with 17 bases between the two germline ends. The CDR3 length is 15 residues. Notes on the study in general: Near-uniform donor sequencing depth was presumed by presence/absence analyses. A missense variant in DCLRE1C was later tied to TCR beta V- and J-gene trimming. Reported performance of the classifier showed diagnosis of cytomegalovirus status with high specificity and sensitivity.

This clonotype was sampled from a woman in her thirties in good health and CMV-seropositive. V and J are TRBV2 and TRBJ2-3; weak D call: TRBD2 (6 bases). The sequenced sample was PBMCs. Here the CDR3 reads CASRGAGYQADTQYF. The CDR3 DNA reads TGTGCCAGCAGGGGTGCGGGGTACCAAGCAGATACGCAGTATTTT. Complete variable domain (other parts from reference TRBV2 and TRBJ2-3): EPEVTQTPSHQVTQMGQEVILRCVPISNHLYFYWYRQILGQKVEFLVSFYNNEISEKSEIFDDQFSVERPDGSNFTLKIRSTKLEDSAMYFCASRGAGYQADTQYFGPGTRLTVL.